What follows describes a single TCR beta chain. Sequencing used immunoSEQ multiplex PCR; TCRdb keeps in-frame clones, though not all of them. The sample has 130,000 to 150,000 clones, 82% seen once; the top ten hold around 4.1%. These data originate in a study of T cell responses to AZD1222 COVID-19 vaccine. Trimming pared 2 bases from V and 7 bases from J, leaving 6 bases between. Germline lookup yields CDR1 SGHDN and CDR2 FVKESK. This CDR3 contains 12 residues. This clonotype originated in an adult in good health. The sequenced sample was peripheral blood, obtained on day 0 of MenACWY control vaccination. The chain links TRBV14 to TRBJ1-5; D remains ambiguous. The DNA of the CDR3 is TGTGCCAGCAGCCAAAGAAACCAGCCCCAGCATTTT. Its protein is CASSQRNQPQHF.